The 18 T cell receptor beta chains below come from one sample, sequenced in a study of tumor and adjacent non-tumor tissue in lung cancer. No cell sorting was done before RNA was extracted from the tissue. Three rounds of nested PCR, following a modified ARM-PCR protocol, produced the TCRbeta library. TCRdb reanalysed the multiplex PCR reads using MiXCR and keeps one entry per CDR3 protein. The sample has 65,000 to 95,000 distinct CDR3 sequences; approximately 79% are singletons. The sequenced sample was lung tumor tissue. The receptors shown here come from a woman aged 45-65 years with non-small cell lung cancer.

Notes on this clonotype: The junction and the germline gene differ at one end; a read error may be behind it. This chain uses TRBV6-6 with TRBJ2-7; TRBD1 is a possible D gene (5 bases). Germline lookup yields CDR1 MNHNY and CDR2 SVGAGI (reference sequence). The CDR3 contains 11 residues. This CDR3 reads CTSAADSEQYF. The CDR3 DNA reads as TGTACCAGCGCCGCCGACAGCGAGCAGTACTTC.

The chain recombines TRBV20-1 with TRBJ1-6, with TRBD1 as a possible D gene (5 bases). V lost 5 bases and J lost 10, with 36 bases in between. The CDR3 is 20 amino acids. Germline CDR1 reads DFQATT; CDR2 reads SNEGSKA (reference sequence). DNA of the CDR3: TGCAGTGCTCGACGGATTGGGGTCCTGTCTCGGGCTGAGCAGGGATCACCCCTCCACTTT. Translation gives CSARRIGVLSRAEQGSPLHF.

A note on this clonotype: Here the CDR3 omits its conserved ending phenylalanine or tryptophan, so a read error is the likely source. V gene TRBV4-2 combines with J gene TRBJ2-3, with D perhaps assigned TRBD1 or TRBD2 (7 bases each). The CDR3 is 17 amino acids. Trimming took off 2 bases at V and 4 bases at J, with 19 bases between the two ends. The germline V gene has CDR1 LGHNA and CDR2 YNFKEQ. This CDR3 reads CASSQSQGDSGADTQYY. CDR3 nucleotides: TGTGCCAGCAGCCAATCGCAGGGGGACAGCGGGGCAGATACGCAGTATTAT.

The gene calls are TRBV20-1 and TRBJ2-7, with a possible D match to TRBD2 (5 bases). Between the trimmed V and J ends, which lost 5 bases and 7 bases, there was a span of 21 bases. The CDR3 consists of 14 residues. CDR1 is DFQATT, CDR2 SNEGSKA, per germline (reference sequence). CDR3 sequence (DNA): TGCAGTGCTTTTAGGTCGGTTTTGAGCGGTGAGCAGTACTTC. This sequence encodes CSAFRSVLSGEQYF.

Concerning this clonotype: At one end the junction does not follow the germline gene, possibly because of a read error. The rearrangement joins TRBV25-1 to TRBJ2-2, with D perhaps TRBD2 (5 bases). CDR1 is MGHDK and CDR2 is SYGVNS in the germline V gene. The CDR3 length is 12 residues. The CDR3 bases are TGTGCCAGCAGCCCCGGACCCGGGAAGCTGTTTTTT. It specifies CASSPGPGKLFF.

This clonotype was counted once. The DNA of the CDR3 is TGCAGTGCTATAGCGGCCCGAGCGGGAGGGCGTTACAATGAGCAGTTCTTC. Encoded protein: CSAIAARAGGRYNEQFF. The rearrangement links TRBV20-1 to TRBJ2-1, with TRBD2 matching over 10 bases. This CDR3 has 17 amino acids. CDR1 and CDR2 from the germline V gene are DFQATT and SNEGSKA (reference sequence). Trimming cost V 4 bases and J 4 bases; bases outside gene matches: 13.

About this clonotype itself: At one end the junction does not follow the germline gene, possibly because of a read error. The genes are TRBV28 and TRBJ2-7; TRBD1 matches at 8 bases. The CDR3 contains 16 residues. CDR1 is MDHEN and CDR2 is SYDVKM in the germline V gene. The CDR3 nucleotides are TGTGCCAGCAGTTCTAGGAAACAGGGGGGAACATGCGAGCAATACTTC. This sequence encodes CASSSRKQGGTCEQYF.

This rearrangement joins TRBV11-1 to TRBJ2-7; D possibly corresponds to TRBD2 (6 bases). There are 15 residues in the CDR3. Germline V CDR1 and CDR2: SGHAT, FQDESV (reference sequence). The chain's CDR3 is CASGYEIAIDYEQYF. The CDR3 coding sequence is TGTGCTAGCGGCTACGAAATAGCGATAGACTACGAGCAGTACTTC. Filled out from reference TRBV11-1 and TRBJ2-7, the complete variable domain reads EAEVAQSPRYKITEKSQAVAFWCDPISGHATLYWYRQILGQGPELLVQFQDESVVDDSQLPKDRFSAERLKGVDSTLKIQPAELGDSAMYLCASGYEIAIDYEQYFGPGTRLTVT.

Worth noting for this clonotype: The germline gene is not matched at one end of the junction; a read error may be the cause. The rearrangement joins TRBV6-2 or TRBV6-3 to TRBJ2-1; no reliable D call. CDR1 and CDR2 (germline): MNHEY, SVGEGT. This CDR3 region has 13 residues. CDR3 residues: CASSSSSYYEQLF. CDR3 nucleotides: TGTGCCAGTAGTAGTAGCTCCTACTATGAGCAGCTCTTC.

A word on this clonotype: This likely comes from a read error, as the CDR3 has no conserved phenylalanine or tryptophan at its end. This rearrangement joins TRBV12-3 or TRBV12-4 to TRBJ2-5; no firm D call. The CDR3 runs 13 residues. The CDR3 DNA sequence: TGTGCTAGCAGTTTAAGCCCCCAAGAGACCCAGTACTAC. Residues: CASSLSPQETQYY.

Turning to this clonotype: Germline and junction disagree at one end, which may indicate a read error. This rearrangement joins TRBV5-1 to TRBJ2-2; no clear D gene. The CDR3 spans 14 residues. CDR1 and CDR2 from the germline V gene are SGHRS and YFSETQ. CDR3 in DNA: TGCGCCAGCAGCGCCTCCGGCAGCACCGGAGAGCTGTTTTTT. Its protein product is CASSASGSTGELFF. The whole variable domain, remainder taken from reference TRBV5-1 and TRBJ2-2, is KAGVTQTPRYLIKTRGQQVTLSCSPISGHRSVSWYQQTPGQGLQFLFEYFSETQRNKGNFPGRFSGRQFSNSRSEMNVSTLELGDSALYLCASSASGSTGELFFGEGSRLTVL.

Comments on this clonotype: Since a much larger clone is just one base distant, this may be a read error. V and J are TRBV6-4 and TRBJ2-1; TRBD2 agrees at 10 bases. V shed 7 bases, J shed 3 bases, and the junction held 9 bases outside the gene matches. This CDR3 region has 16 residues. Germline-derived CDR1 and CDR2 are MRHNA and SNTAGT. The CDR3 is CASTDKASGGYNEQFF. CDR3 nucleotides: TGTGCCAGCACTGATAAGGCTAGCGGGGGCTACAATGAGCAGTTCTTC.

Concerning this clonotype itself: The junction and the germline gene differ at one end; a read error may be behind it. The chain couples TRBV29-1 to TRBJ1-2; D not certain. Per germline, CDR1 SQVTM and CDR2 ANQGSEA. The CDR3 has 12 residues. The CDR3: CSVGDINYGYTF. The DNA of the CDR3 is TGTAGCGTCGGTGACATCAACTATGGCTACACCTTC.

This clonotype has only one observation. A single base separates this from a much larger clone, so it may be a read error. This sequence joins TRBV12-3 or TRBV12-4 and TRBJ1-1, with 9 positions matching TRBD1. The V gene end was trimmed by 7 bases and the J gene end by 4 bases; junction bases not matched to a gene: 4. This CDR3 contains 13 residues. Here the CDR3 DNA reads TGTGCCAGCAATGTGACAGGGGGCACTGAAGCTTTCTTT. Translating it yields CASNVTGGTEAFF.

About this clonotype itself: The conserved closing phenylalanine or tryptophan is absent in this CDR3, likely reflecting a read error. The CDR3 spells CASSPPGYEQFS. The CDR3 nucleotides are TGTGCCAGCAGCCCTCCCGGATATGAGCAGTTCTCC. This sequence joins TRBV11-2 and TRBJ2-1, with no clear D. The CDR3 spans 12 residues. Trimming stripped 5 bases from V and 8 bases from J, with 10 bases between. CDR1 and CDR2 from the germline V gene are SGHAT and FQNNGV.

About this clonotype: One junction end does not reproduce the germline sequence, and a read error may be involved. This chain uses TRBV29-1 with TRBJ1-2; D is perhaps TRBD1 (5 bases). This CDR3 is 13 amino acids long. Germline loops: CDR1 SQVTM, CDR2 ANQGSEA. The CDR3 region has the DNA TGCAGCATTGAAGATCAGGGTATCTATGGCTACGCCTTC. Encoded protein: CSIEDQGIYGYAF.

A remark on this clonotype: Given the absence of the conserved phenylalanine or tryptophan at the CDR3 end, a read error is likely. The V gene is TRBV29-1, the J gene TRBJ2-6; tentatively, D is TRBD1 (5 bases). This CDR3 comprises 13 residues. From germline, CDR1 is SQVTM and CDR2 ANQGSEA. The CDR3 DNA follows: TGCAGCGTTGATAGTTCTGGGGCCTACGTCCTGACTTTA. This codes for CSVDSSGAYVLTL.

This chain joins TRBV29-1 and TRBJ1-4; possible D gene TRBD1, 6 bases. V gave up 1 base and J gave up 13 bases, with 16 bases separating them. This CDR3 contains 13 residues. Germline loops: CDR1 SQVTM, CDR2 ANQGSEA. The CDR3 nucleotides read TGCAGCGTTGAAGCCACAGGGAAAGGAATACTGTTTTTT. Its translation is CSVEATGKGILFF.